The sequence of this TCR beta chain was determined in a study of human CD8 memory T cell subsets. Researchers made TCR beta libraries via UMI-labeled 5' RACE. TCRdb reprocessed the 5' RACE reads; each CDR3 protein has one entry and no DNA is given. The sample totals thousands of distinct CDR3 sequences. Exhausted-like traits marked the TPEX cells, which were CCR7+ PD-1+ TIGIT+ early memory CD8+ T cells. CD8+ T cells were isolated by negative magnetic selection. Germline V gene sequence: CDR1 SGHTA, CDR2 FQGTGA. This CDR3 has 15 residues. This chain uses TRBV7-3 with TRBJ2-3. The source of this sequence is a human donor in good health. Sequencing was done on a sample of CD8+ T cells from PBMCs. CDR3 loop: CASSFYASSTDTQYF.